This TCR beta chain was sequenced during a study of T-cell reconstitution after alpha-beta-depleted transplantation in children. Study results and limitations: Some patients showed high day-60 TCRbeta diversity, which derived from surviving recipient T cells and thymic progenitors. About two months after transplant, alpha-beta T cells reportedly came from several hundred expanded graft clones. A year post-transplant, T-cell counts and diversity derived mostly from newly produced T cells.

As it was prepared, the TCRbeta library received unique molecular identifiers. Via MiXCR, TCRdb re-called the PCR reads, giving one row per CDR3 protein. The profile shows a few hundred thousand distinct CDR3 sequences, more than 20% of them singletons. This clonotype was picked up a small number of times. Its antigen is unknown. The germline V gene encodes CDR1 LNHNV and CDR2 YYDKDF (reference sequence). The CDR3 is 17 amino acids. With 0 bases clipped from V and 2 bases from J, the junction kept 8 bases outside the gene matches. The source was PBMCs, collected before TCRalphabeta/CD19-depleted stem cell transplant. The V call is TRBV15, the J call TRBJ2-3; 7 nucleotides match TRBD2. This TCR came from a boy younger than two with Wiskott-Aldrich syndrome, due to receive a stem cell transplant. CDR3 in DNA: TGTGCCACCAGCAGAGATCCGGCTAGCGGAAACACAGATACGCAGTATTTT. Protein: CATSRDPASGNTDTQYF.